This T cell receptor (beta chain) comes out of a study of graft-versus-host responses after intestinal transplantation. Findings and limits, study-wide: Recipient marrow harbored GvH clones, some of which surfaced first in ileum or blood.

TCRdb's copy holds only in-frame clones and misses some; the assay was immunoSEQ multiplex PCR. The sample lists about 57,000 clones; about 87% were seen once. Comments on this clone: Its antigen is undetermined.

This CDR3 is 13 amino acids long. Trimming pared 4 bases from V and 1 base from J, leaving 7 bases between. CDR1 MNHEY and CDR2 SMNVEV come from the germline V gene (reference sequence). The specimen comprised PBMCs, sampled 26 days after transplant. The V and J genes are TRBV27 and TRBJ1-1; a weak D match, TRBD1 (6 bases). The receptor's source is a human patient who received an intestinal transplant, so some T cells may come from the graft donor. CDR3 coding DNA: TGTGCCAGCAGTTGGGGACAGAACACTGAAGCTTTCTTT. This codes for CASSWGQNTEAFF.